The rows below give T cell receptor beta chains drawn from one sample of a study of early T cells in non-severe SARS-CoV-2 infection. TCRdb re-analysed the 5' RACE reads in MiXCR, keeping a single row per CDR3 protein. The profile covers 45,000 to 60,000 distinct CDR3 sequences, with more than 9% appearing a single time and roughly 4.5% taken by the ten largest. Material for sequencing was whole blood. These receptors originate from an adult who was a healthcare worker with PCR-confirmed SARS-CoV-2 infection or an uninfected control (not recorded which). Both conserved end residues are part of each CDR3. The D gene is left open where the match is weak. Not every row has a clone size; where given, it reads once, few, many or a size class.

clone_size j_call d_call v_call cdr3_aa cdr3_nt
NA TRBJ2-7 NA TRBV5-1 CASSRPGAYEQYF TGCGCCAGCAGCCGCCCAGGGGCCTACGAGCAGTACTTC
few TRBJ2-3 NA TRBV18 CASSGPSDTQYF TGTGCCAGCTCAGGTCCCTCTGATACGCAGTATTTT
NA TRBJ1-6 NA TRBV2 CASILGQPYNSPLHF TGTGCCAGCATTCTCGGACAGCCGTATAATTCACCCCTCCACTTT
many TRBJ2-3 NA TRBV7-9 CASSLGTTDTQYF TGTGCCAGCAGCTTAGGGACCACAGATACGCAGTATTTT
NA TRBJ2-1 NA TRBV6-8 CASKMDGFYNEQFF TGTGCCAGCAAAATGGACGGGTTCTACAATGAGCAGTTCTTC
many TRBJ2-2 TRBD1 TRBV5-4 CASSTRTGGRIGELFF TGTGCCAGCAGCACTCGAACAGGGGGCCGGATCGGGGAGCTGTTTTTT
NA TRBJ1-1 NA TRBV9 CASSAVMGLNTEAFF TGTGCCAGCAGCGCCGTTATGGGCCTGAACACTGAAGCTTTCTTT
few TRBJ2-5 TRBD1 TRBV20-1 CSACGQGAEETQYF TGCAGTGCCTGTGGACAGGGGGCGGAAGAGACCCAGTACTTC
many TRBJ1-1 TRBD1 TRBV4-1 CASSEQGEYTEAFF TGCGCCAGCAGCGAACAGGGGGAATACACTGAAGCTTTCTTT
NA TRBJ2-2 NA TRBV5-6 CASSLFWEKGTGELFF TGTGCCAGCAGCTTGTTCTGGGAGAAGGGCACCGGGGAGCTGTTTTTT
many TRBJ2-7 NA TRBV27 CASSLSGPYEQYF TGTGCCAGCAGTTTGTCAGGGCCCTACGAGCAGTACTTC
many TRBJ2-7 NA TRBV7-8 CASSLTDRYEQYF TGTGCCAGCAGCTTAACTGACAGATACGAGCAGTACTTC
few TRBJ1-1 NA TRBV29-1 CSVRGNTEAFF TGCAGCGTTCGGGGGAACACTGAAGCTTTCTTT
few TRBJ1-1 NA TRBV28 CASSFLNTEAFF TGTGCCAGCAGTTTCTTGAACACTGAAGCTTTCTTT
many TRBJ1-3 NA TRBV11-1 CASSLKPGGSGNTIYF TGTGCCAGCAGCTTGAAACCCGGGGGCTCTGGAAACACCATATATTTT
NA TRBJ2-7 NA TRBV18 CASSPLPSLGGTDEQYF TGTGCCAGCTCACCACTACCCTCGTTGGGGGGCACAGACGAGCAGTACTTC
NA TRBJ1-5 NA TRBV27 CASSIWTDQPQHF TGTGCCAGCAGTATCTGGACAGATCAGCCCCAGCATTTT
NA TRBJ2-5 NA TRBV5-4 CASSSHPGAEETQYF TGTGCCAGCAGCTCGCATCCGGGGGCGGAAGAGACCCAGTACTTC
NA TRBJ2-1 NA TRBV10-2 CASSEGLPLEQFF TGCGCCAGCAGTGAAGGACTCCCACTTGAGCAGTTCTTC
many TRBJ2-7 TRBD2 TRBV7-9 CASTLAGSSYEQYF TGTGCCAGCACCCTAGCGGGGAGCTCCTACGAGCAGTACTTC
few TRBJ2-5 NA TRBV20-1 CSAVTRQETQYF TGCAGTGCTGTTACTCGCCAAGAGACCCAGTACTTC
NA TRBJ2-7 NA TRBV10-3 CAISAGGTSYEQYF TGTGCCATCAGTGCAGGGGGGACTTCCTACGAGCAGTACTTC
NA TRBJ2-7 NA TRBV21-1 CASAPGTSGSYEQYF TGTGCCAGCGCACCCGGGACTAGCGGATCCTACGAGCAGTACTTC
many TRBJ2-1 NA TRBV3-1 CASSQDSSTYNEQFF TGTGCCAGCAGCCAAGACTCGTCCACCTACAATGAGCAGTTCTTC
many TRBJ2-3 NA TRBV6-1 CASMWANTQYF TGTGCCAGCATGTGGGCTAATACGCAGTATTTT
many TRBJ1-1 TRBD1 TRBV7-3 CASSLQGDTEAFF TGTGCCAGCAGCCTACAGGGGGACACTGAAGCTTTCTTT
few TRBJ2-1 NA TRBV6-4 CASSEEGFWGNEQFF TGTGCCAGCAGTGAAGAGGGGTTTTGGGGCAATGAGCAGTTCTTC
few TRBJ2-7 NA TRBV12-3/TRBV12-4 CASSLVPGGSEQYF TGTGCCAGCAGTTTAGTTCCGGGTGGAAGCGAGCAGTACTTC
many TRBJ1-2 TRBD1 TRBV7-9 CASSHRQGQFNYGYTF TGTGCCAGCAGTCACCGACAGGGGCAGTTCAACTATGGCTACACCTTC
many TRBJ1-5 NA TRBV12-3/TRBV12-4 CASSSKQGVQPQHF TGTGCCAGCAGTTCTAAGCAGGGAGTTCAGCCCCAGCATTTT
few TRBJ1-1 NA TRBV29-1 CSVEGTIGTEAFF TGCAGCGTTGAGGGGACAATAGGCACTGAAGCTTTCTTT
many TRBJ2-5 TRBD2 TRBV6-1 CATGTSGDQETQYF TGTGCCACCGGGACTAGCGGGGACCAAGAGACCCAGTACTTC
NA TRBJ2-3 NA TRBV5-1 CASSLVGGDTQYF TGCGCCAGCAGCTTGGTCGGGGGTGATACGCAGTATTTT
few TRBJ2-7 TRBD1 TRBV12-3/TRBV12-4 CASSSRTGEYEQYF TGTGCCAGCAGTTCCAGGACAGGGGAGTACGAGCAGTACTTC
few TRBJ2-7 TRBD2 TRBV7-2 CASSLSAGGTYEQYF TGTGCCAGCAGCTTGTCCGCGGGAGGAACCTACGAGCAGTACTTC
NA TRBJ2-2 TRBD2 TRBV6-2/TRBV6-3 CASRPSGTTGELFF TGTGCCAGCAGACCCAGCGGGACTACCGGGGAGCTGTTTTTT
many TRBJ2-7 TRBD2 TRBV6-1 CASRRGLAGDNYEQYF TGTGCCAGCAGGAGGGGACTAGCGGGGGACAACTACGAGCAGTACTTC
few TRBJ2-2 TRBD1 TRBV7-2 CASSSRQGGELFF TGTGCCAGCAGCTCCAGACAGGGCGGGGAGCTGTTTTTT
NA TRBJ2-7 NA TRBV29-1 CSVRDAIFDEQYF TGCAGCGTCCGGGACGCGATCTTCGACGAGCAGTACTTC
NA TRBJ2-1 NA TRBV4-1 CASSHASGYNEQFF TGCGCCAGCAGCCACGCCAGCGGGTACAATGAGCAGTTCTTC
many TRBJ1-6 NA TRBV7-2 CASSLALRVSPNSPLHF TGTGCCAGCAGCTTAGCCTTGAGGGTCTCCCCCAATTCACCCCTCCACTTT
many TRBJ2-5 TRBD1 TRBV28 CASSSPGTGEETQYF TGTGCCAGCAGCTCCCCCGGGACAGGGGAAGAGACCCAGTACTTC